The entry below describes one T cell receptor beta chain. Its antigen is as yet unknown. The sample holds other DNA sequences that translate to the same CDR3. Some clones are missing from TCRdb's copy, which holds only in-frame ones; the method was immunoSEQ multiplex PCR. Of 560,000 or so clones in the sample, about 96% were seen once. The record originates from a study of shared clonotypes between healthy human individuals. Regarding the study as a whole: Generally, estimated richness proved larger in naive subsets than it did in memory subsets.

Terminally differentiated effector memory CD45RA+ cells were left out of the naive CD8 fraction, which was CD45RO-negative and positively selected for CCR7. The CDR3 runs 10 residues. V lost 8 bases, J lost 5 bases, and 6 bases lay in between. Germline V gene lookup returns CDR1 MDHEN and CDR2 SYDVKM. This sequence originates from a woman aged 25 to 39 in good health. Source material: naive CD8+ T cells sorted from blood. The rearrangement links TRBV28 to TRBJ1-1; D is uncertain. The CDR3 nucleotides are TGTGCCAGCGGCGTAACTGAAGCTTTCTTT. This gives the protein CASGVTEAFF.